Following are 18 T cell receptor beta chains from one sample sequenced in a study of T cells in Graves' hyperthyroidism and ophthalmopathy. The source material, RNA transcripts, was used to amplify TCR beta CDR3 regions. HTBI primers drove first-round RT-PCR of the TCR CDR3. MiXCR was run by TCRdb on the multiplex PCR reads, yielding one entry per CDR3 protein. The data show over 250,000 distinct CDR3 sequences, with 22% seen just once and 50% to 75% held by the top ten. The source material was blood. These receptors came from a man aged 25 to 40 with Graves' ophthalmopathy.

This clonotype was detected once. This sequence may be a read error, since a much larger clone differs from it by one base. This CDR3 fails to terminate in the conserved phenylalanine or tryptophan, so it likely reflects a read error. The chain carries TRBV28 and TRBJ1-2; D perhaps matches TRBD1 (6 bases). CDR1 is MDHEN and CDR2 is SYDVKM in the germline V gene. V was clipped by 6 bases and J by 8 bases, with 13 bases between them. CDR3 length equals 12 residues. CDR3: CASRIQGRGYTS. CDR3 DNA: TGTGCCAGCAGGATACAGGGCCGCGGCTACACCTCC.

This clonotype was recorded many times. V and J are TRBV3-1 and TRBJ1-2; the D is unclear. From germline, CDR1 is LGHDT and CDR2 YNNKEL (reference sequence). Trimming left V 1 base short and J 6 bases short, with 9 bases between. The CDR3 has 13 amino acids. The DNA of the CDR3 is TGTGCCAGCAGCCAAGTATCCGCGGATGGCTACACCTTC. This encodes CASSQVSADGYTF.

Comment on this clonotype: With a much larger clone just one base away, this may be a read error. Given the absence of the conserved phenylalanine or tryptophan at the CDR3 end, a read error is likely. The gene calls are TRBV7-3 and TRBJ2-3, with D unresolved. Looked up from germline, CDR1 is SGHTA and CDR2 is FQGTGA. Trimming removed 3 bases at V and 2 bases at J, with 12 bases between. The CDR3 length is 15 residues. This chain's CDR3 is CASSFVEPYTDTQYL. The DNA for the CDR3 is TGTGCCAGCAGCTTCGTAGAACCCTACACAGATACGCAGTATCTT.

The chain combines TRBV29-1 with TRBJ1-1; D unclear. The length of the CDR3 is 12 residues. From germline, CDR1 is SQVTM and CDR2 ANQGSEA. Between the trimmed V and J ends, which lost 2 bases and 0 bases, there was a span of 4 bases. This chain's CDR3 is CSVEIVNTEAFF. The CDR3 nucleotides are TGCAGCGTTGAAATCGTGAACACTGAAGCTTTCTTT.

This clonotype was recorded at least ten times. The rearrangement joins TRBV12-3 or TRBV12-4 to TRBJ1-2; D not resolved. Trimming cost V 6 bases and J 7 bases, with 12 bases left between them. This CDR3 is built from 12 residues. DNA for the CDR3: TGTGCCAGCAGGTCAGGTGGTGGTGGCTACACCTTC. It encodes CASRSGGGGYTF.

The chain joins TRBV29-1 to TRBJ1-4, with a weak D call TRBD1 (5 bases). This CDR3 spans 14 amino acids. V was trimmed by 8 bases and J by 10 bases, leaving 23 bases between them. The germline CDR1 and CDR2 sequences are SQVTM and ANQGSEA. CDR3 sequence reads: CSPGFGGVWVKLFF. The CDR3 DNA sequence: TGCAGCCCCGGATTCGGGGGGGTATGGGTAAAACTGTTTTTT.

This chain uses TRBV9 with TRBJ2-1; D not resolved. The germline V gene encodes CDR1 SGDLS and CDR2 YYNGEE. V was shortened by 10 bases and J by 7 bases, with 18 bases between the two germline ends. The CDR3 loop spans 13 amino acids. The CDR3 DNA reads TGTGCCTTAAGATCAGAAGAGTTAAATGAGCAGTTCTTC. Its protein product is CALRSEELNEQFF.

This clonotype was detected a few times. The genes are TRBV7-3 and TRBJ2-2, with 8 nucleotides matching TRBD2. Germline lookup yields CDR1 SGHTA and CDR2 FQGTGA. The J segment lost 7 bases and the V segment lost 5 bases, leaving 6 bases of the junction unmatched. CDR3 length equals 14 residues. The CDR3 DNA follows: TGTGCCAGCAGCCTTTCCCTAGCGGGCGGGGAGCTGTTTTTT. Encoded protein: CASSLSLAGGELFF. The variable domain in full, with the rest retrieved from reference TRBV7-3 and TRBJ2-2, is GAGVSQTPSNKVTEKGKYVELRCDPISGHTALYWYRQSLGQGPEFLIYFQGTGAADDSGLPNDRFFAVRPEGSVSTLKIQRTERGDSAVYLCASSLSLAGGELFFGEGSRLTVL.

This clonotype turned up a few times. CDR3 sequence (DNA): TGTGCCTGGAGTGGGGCAGATAATCAGCCCCAGCATTTT. Its translation: CAWSGADNQPQHF. V and J are TRBV30 and TRBJ1-5, with D unclear. This CDR3 region has 13 residues. The germline gives CDR1 GTSNPN, CDR2 SVGIG (reference sequence). V lost 1 base to trimming and J lost 4 bases, with 8 bases between them.

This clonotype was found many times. CDR3 nucleotide sequence: TGTGCCAGCAGCACGGACAGGGGGCGCTTCGGGGAGCTGTTTTTT. It translates to CASSTDRGRFGELFF. The chain joins TRBV13 to TRBJ2-2, with TRBD1 matching 11 bases. The trim removed 5 bases at V and 7 bases at J, leaving 6 bases unmatched. Germline V gene sequence: CDR1 PRHDT, CDR2 FYEKMQ (reference sequence). The CDR3 is 15 amino acids.

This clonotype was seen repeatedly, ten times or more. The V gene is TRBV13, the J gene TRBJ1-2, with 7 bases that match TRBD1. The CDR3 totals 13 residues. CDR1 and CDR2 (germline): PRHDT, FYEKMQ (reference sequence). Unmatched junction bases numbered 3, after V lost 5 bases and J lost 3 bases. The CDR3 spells CASSRGLDYGYTF. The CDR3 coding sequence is TGTGCCAGCAGCAGGGGGCTGGACTATGGCTACACCTTC.

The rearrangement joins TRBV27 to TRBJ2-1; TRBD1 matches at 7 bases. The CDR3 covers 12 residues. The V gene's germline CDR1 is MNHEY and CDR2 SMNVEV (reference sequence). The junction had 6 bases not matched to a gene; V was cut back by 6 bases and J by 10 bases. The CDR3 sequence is CASRVGGGEQFF. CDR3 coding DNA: TGTGCCAGCAGGGTAGGGGGCGGAGAGCAGTTCTTC.

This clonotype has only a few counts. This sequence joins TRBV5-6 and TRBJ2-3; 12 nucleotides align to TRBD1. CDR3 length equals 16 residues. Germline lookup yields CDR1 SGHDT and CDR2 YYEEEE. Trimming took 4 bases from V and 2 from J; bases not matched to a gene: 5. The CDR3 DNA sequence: TGTGCCAGCAGCCCGGGACAGGGGGCCATCACAGATACGCAGTATTTT. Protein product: CASSPGQGAITDTQYF.

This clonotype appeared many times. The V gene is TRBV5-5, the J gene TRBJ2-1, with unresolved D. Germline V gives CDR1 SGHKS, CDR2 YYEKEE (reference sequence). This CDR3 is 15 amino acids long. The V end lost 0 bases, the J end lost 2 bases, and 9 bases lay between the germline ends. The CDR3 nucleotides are TGTGCCAGCAGCTTGGCCCTGGGTACCTACAATGAGCAGTTCTTC. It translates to CASSLALGTYNEQFF.

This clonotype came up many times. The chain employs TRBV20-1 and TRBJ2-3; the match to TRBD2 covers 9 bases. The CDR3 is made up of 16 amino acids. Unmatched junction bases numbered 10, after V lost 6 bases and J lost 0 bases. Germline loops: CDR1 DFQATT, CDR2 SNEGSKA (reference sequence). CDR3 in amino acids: CSAIAGVVSSTDTQYF. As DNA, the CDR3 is TGCAGTGCAATAGCGGGAGTGGTTTCTAGCACAGATACGCAGTATTTT.

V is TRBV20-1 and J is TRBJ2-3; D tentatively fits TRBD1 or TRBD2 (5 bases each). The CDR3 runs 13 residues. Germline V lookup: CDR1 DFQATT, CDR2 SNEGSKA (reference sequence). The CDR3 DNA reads TGCGCTCCGGGGCCGCGAAGCACAGATACGCAGTATTTT. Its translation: CAPGPRSTDTQYF.

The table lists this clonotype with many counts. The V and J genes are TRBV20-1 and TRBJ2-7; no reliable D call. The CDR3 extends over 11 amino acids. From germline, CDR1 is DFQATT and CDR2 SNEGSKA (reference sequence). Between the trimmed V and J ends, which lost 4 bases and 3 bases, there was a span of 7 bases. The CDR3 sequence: CSANSNYEQYF. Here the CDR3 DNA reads TGCAGTGCTAACTCCAACTACGAGCAGTACTTC.

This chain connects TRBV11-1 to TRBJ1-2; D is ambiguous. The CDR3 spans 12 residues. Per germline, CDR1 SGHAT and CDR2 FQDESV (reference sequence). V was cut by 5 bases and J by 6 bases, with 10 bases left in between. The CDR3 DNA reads TGTGCCAGCAGCCGCCCCGGGGATGGCTACACCTTC. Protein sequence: CASSRPGDGYTF. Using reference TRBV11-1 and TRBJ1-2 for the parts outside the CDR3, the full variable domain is EAEVAQSPRYKITEKSQAVAFWCDPISGHATLYWYRQILGQGPELLVQFQDESVVDDSQLPKDRFSAERLKGVDSTLKIQPAELGDSAMYLCASSRPGDGYTFGSGTRLTVV.